The sequence of this T cell receptor beta chain was determined in a study of cytomegalovirus exposure and HLA in healthy donors. The study ran its PCR with 60 Vbeta and 13 Jbeta primers. Profiled with immunoSEQ multiplex PCR; TCRdb holds only in-frame clones, not every one. The sample has more than 150,000 clones, about 81% seen once; the top ten hold 2.1%. CDR3 length: 18 residues. CDR1 and CDR2 (germline): LNHDA, SQIVND (reference sequence). As for this clone: The junction departs from the called germline gene at one end, perhaps through a read error.

The specimen sequenced was PBMCs. The TCR originated in a woman between 18 and 29 years old in good health and CMV-seropositive. The chain uses TRBV19 and TRBJ2-6, with D possibly matching TRBD1 (6 bases). The CDR3 nucleotides read TGTGCCAGTACCACCGCCAGGGGTCTTGCCTCTGGGGCCAACGGCCTGACTTTC. Protein product: CASTTARGLASGANGLTF.